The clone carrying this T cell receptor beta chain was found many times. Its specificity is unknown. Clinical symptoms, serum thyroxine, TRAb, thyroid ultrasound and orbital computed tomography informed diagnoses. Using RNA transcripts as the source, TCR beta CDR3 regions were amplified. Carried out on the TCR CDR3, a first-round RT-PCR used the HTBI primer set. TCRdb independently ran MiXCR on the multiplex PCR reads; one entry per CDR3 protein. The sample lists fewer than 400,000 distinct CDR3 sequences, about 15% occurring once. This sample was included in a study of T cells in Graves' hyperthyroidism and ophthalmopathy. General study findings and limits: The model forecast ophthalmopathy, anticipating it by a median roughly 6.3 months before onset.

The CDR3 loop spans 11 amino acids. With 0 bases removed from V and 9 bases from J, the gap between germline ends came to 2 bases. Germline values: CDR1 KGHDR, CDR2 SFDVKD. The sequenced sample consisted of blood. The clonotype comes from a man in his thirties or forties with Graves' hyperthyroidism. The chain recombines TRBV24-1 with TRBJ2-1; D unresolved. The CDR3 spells CATSDLLEQFF. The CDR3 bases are TGTGCCACCAGTGATTTGCTTGAGCAGTTCTTC.